The 25 T cell receptor beta chains listed next were all sequenced from one sample in a study of blood T cells in healthy people across ages. The second PCR ran roughly 6 to 11 cycles with a sample-barcoded 5' primer and J-beta primers. Each CDR3 protein is one row after TCRdb ran MiXCR on the 5' RACE reads. This sample has approximately 900,000 distinct CDR3 sequences, with just under 30% found just once. These same records also appear under a second study, on T cells of mothers and their children.

The sequenced sample was blood. The receptors were gathered from a woman in her thirties or forties in good health.

Comment on this clonotype: A much larger clone lies a single base off, so this may be a read error. The rearrangement uses TRBV28 and TRBJ2-4; D unclear. The CDR3 has 14 residues. V lost 3 bases and J lost 0, with 6 bases in between. The germline gives CDR1 MDHEN, CDR2 SYDVKM. The DNA for the CDR3 is TGTGCCAGCAGTTTGATTATAGCCAAAAACATTCAGTACTTC. Translated: CASSLIIAKNIQYF.

Ten or more counts support this clonotype. The chain employs TRBV7-9 and TRBJ2-1; D is undetermined. From germline, CDR1 is SEHNR and CDR2 FQNEAQ (reference sequence). The ends were cut back, 0 bases at V and 6 bases at J, with 6 bases in the middle. The CDR3 length is 13 residues. The CDR3 bases are TGTGCCAGCAGCTTAGCGTACCGCAATGAGCAGTTCTTC. Translation gives CASSLAYRNEQFF.

Notes on this clonotype: At one end the junction does not follow the germline gene, possibly because of a read error. This chain connects TRBV5-6 to TRBJ2-7; D uncertain. The germline V gene has CDR1 SGHDT and CDR2 YYEEEE. The CDR3 has 14 residues. CDR3: CAGSLALVSYEQYF. In DNA form, the CDR3 reads TGTGCCGGCAGCTTGGCCTTGGTATCCTACGAGCAGTACTTC. The variable domain in full, with the rest retrieved from reference TRBV5-6 and TRBJ2-7, is DAGVTQSPTHLIKTRGQQVTLRCSPKSGHDTVSWYQQALGQGPQFIFQYYEEEERQRGNFPDRFSGHQFPNYSSELNVNALLLGDSALYLCAGSLALVSYEQYFGPGTRLTVT.

The gene calls are TRBV10-3 and TRBJ2-7; D tentatively reads TRBD1 or TRBD2 (6 bases each). The CDR3 loop spans 17 amino acids. Trimming took 3 bases from V and 1 from J, leaving 19 bases between them. Germline CDR1 is ENHRY and CDR2 is SYGVKD. The CDR3 loop is CAISDPRGSLASYEQYF. DNA of the CDR3: TGTGCCATCAGTGACCCTAGGGGGAGTCTAGCGTCCTACGAGCAGTACTTC.

This clonotype occurred many times. The rearrangement joins TRBV15 to TRBJ2-3; TRBD1 might be the D (5 bases). The CDR3 runs 14 residues. Germline loops: CDR1 LNHNV, CDR2 YYDKDF (reference sequence). V lost 3 bases and J 4 bases, leaving 11 bases between the germline ends. Written as DNA, the CDR3 is TGTGCCACCAGCAGCGCGCAGGGCGCAGATACGCAGTATTTT. It translates to CATSSAQGADTQYF.

This clonotype was seen at least ten times. The chain is built from TRBV4-3 and TRBJ1-4; 7 positions match TRBD1. The length of the CDR3 is 17 residues. V shed 0 bases, J shed 7 bases, and the junction held 11 bases outside the gene matches. CDR1 is LGHNA, CDR2 YSLEER, per germline. DNA of the CDR3: TGCGCCAGCAGCCAAGAAGATCGTACAGGGGAGGCTGAAAAACTGTTTTTT. It yields the protein CASSQEDRTGEAEKLFF.

Of note for this clonotype: The junction and the germline gene differ at one end; a read error may be behind it. The genes are TRBV10-3 and TRBJ2-1, with D perhaps being TRBD1 or TRBD2 (5 bases each). Germline V lookup: CDR1 ENHRY, CDR2 SYGVKD. The CDR3 is 16 residues long. CDR3 bases: TGTGCCACCAGTGGGGCCCGGGACCTCTCTTACAATGAGCAGTTCTTC. Amino acids: CATSGARDLSYNEQFF.

This clonotype occurred a few times. The chain recombines TRBV28 with TRBJ2-7; TRBD1 might be the D (5 bases). The V and J ends lost 7 bases and 1 base respectively, with 8 bases between them. Germline loops: CDR1 MDHEN, CDR2 SYDVKM. The CDR3 consists of 12 residues. The CDR3 region is CASKGQSYEQYF. The CDR3 coding sequence is TGTGCCAGCAAAGGACAATCCTACGAGCAGTACTTC.

This clonotype was picked up a small number of times. A read error may produce the germline difference seen at one junction end. The gene calls are TRBV29-1 and TRBJ2-5; D is perhaps TRBD2 (6 bases). The germline gives CDR1 SQVTM, CDR2 ANQGSEA. CDR3 length: 13 amino acids. The CDR3 protein is CGVAPGVKETQYF. CDR3 bases: TGCGGCGTTGCGCCGGGGGTGAAAGAGACCCAGTACTTC. Variable domain in full (rest from reference TRBV29-1 and TRBJ2-5): SAVISQKPSRDICQRGTSLTIQCQVDSQVTMMFWYRQQPGQSLTLIATANQGSEATYESGFVIDKFPISRPNLTFSTLTVSNMSPEDSSIYLCGVAPGVKETQYFGPGTRLLVL.

Regarding this clonotype: A much bigger clone sits one base away, suggesting this may be a read error. CDR3 region: CASSYLGLNLRGEQFF. The CDR3 DNA reads as TGTGCCAGCAGTTATTTGGGACTAAACCTACGGGGGGAGCAGTTCTTC. The chain couples TRBV6-2 or TRBV6-3 to TRBJ2-1, with TRBD2 matching 7 bases. The CDR3 runs 16 residues. CDR1 is MNHEY and CDR2 is SVGEGT in the germline V gene. The V gene end was trimmed by 3 bases and the J gene end by 10 bases; junction bases not matched to a gene: 15.

Remarks on this clonotype: Possible read error: a much larger clone is one base away. The genes are TRBV4-3 and TRBJ2-5, with D hard to call. TRBJ2-7 explains the end of the DNA better; the J call may be wrong. The CDR3 spans 15 residues. Germline lookup yields CDR1 LGHNA and CDR2 YSLEER. In DNA form, the CDR3 reads TGCGCCAGCAGCCAAGGTGTCGGGCAGCCCCACGAGCAGTACTTC. As protein: CASSQGVGQPHEQYF.

The chain carries TRBV7-2 and TRBJ2-3; TRBD2 agrees at 7 bases. This CDR3 region has 15 residues. J gave up 0 bases and V 2 bases, and 2 bases lay outside the gene matches. Germline V CDR1 and CDR2: SGHTA, FQGNSA. CDR3 nucleotides: TGTGCCAGCAGCTTAATGGGACTAAGCACAGATACGCAGTATTTT. This translates into CASSLMGLSTDTQYF.

The CDR3 here is CASSLVGTGASPLHF. In DNA form, the CDR3 reads TGTGCCAGCAGCCTGGTAGGGACAGGGGCTTCACCCCTCCACTTT. The chain uses TRBV11-3 and TRBJ1-6; 10 bases agree with TRBD1. Germline V gene data show CDR1 as SGHNT and CDR2 as YENEEA. J was trimmed by 9 bases and V by 5 bases; bases with no gene match: 7. The CDR3 contains 15 residues.

Concerning this clonotype: At one end the junction does not follow the germline gene, possibly because of a read error. The V gene is TRBV12-3 or TRBV12-4, the J gene TRBJ2-2; maybe TRBD2 (6 bases). This CDR3 comprises 14 residues. The CDR3 DNA reads TGTGCCAGCAGCCCTTACAATGGAGGAGGGGAGCTGTTGTTT. This codes for CASSPYNGGGELLF.

The V and J genes are TRBV20-1 and TRBJ2-1, with 10 bases fitting TRBD1. This CDR3 is 13 amino acids long. Germline V gene lookup returns CDR1 DFQATT and CDR2 SNEGSKA (reference sequence). The J segment lost 13 bases and the V segment lost 6 bases, leaving 12 bases of the junction unmatched. The CDR3 DNA is TGCAGTGCCAAGGGGGACAGGGGAGAGACCCAGTTCTTC. Encoded protein: CSAKGDRGETQFF.

This clonotype has a single count. This chain uses TRBV7-2 with TRBJ1-2, with TRBD1 matching 7 bases. V lost 5 bases, J lost 6 bases, and 12 bases stayed unmatched. The germline CDR1 and CDR2 sequences are SGHTA and FQGNSA. CDR3 size: 15 residues. CDR3 sequence: CASSTQRGRLHGYTF. CDR3 nucleotide sequence: TGTGCCAGCAGCACACAAAGGGGGCGCTTACATGGCTACACCTTC. The whole variable domain, filled in from reference TRBV7-2 and TRBJ1-2, reads GAGVSQSPSNKVTEKGKDVELRCDPISGHTALYWYRQSLGQGLEFLIYFQGNSAPDKSGLPSDRFSAERTGGSVSTLTIQRTQQEDSAVYLCASSTQRGRLHGYTFGSGTRLTVV.

V gene TRBV5-1 combines with J gene TRBJ2-1; no clear D. In germline, CDR1 is SGHRS, CDR2 YFSETQ. The V gene lost 4 bases and the J gene lost 7 bases, with 12 bases spanning the gap. The CDR3 loop spans 13 amino acids. CDR3 nucleotide sequence: TGCGCCAGCAGCCCCCCAGCTAAGAATGAGCAGTTCTTC. Translating it yields CASSPPAKNEQFF.

V gene TRBV6-5 combines with J gene TRBJ2-3, with 9 bases aligning to TRBD2. The V gene's germline CDR1 is MNHEY and CDR2 SVGAGI. J was trimmed by 10 bases and V by 5 bases; bases with no gene match: 13. The CDR3 extends over 15 amino acids. CDR3 sequence (DNA): TGTGCCAGCAGTCCCGCGGGGGGGCCGTCTGATGCGCAGTATTTT. This codes for CASSPAGGPSDAQYF.

Notes on this clonotype: A read error may account for a junction end that differs from germline. This sequence joins TRBV5-8 and TRBJ2-1, with D uncertain. Germline CDR1 SGHTS, CDR2 YDEGEE. This CDR3 is 12 amino acids long. The CDR3 coding sequence is TGTACCAGCAGCCGATATAACAATGGGCAGTTCTTC. Protein sequence: CTSSRYNNGQFF.

The V and J genes are TRBV12-3 or TRBV12-4 and TRBJ1-1; no clear D gene. The V gene lost 8 bases and the J gene lost 0 bases, with 13 bases spanning the gap. The CDR3 covers 14 residues. DNA for the CDR3: TGTGCCAGCGGGTCCTGGCAGCTGAACACTGAAGCTTTCTTT. Translated: CASGSWQLNTEAFF.

The V gene is TRBV18, the J gene TRBJ1-2; 8 nucleotides match TRBD1. The V gene's germline CDR1 is KGHSH and CDR2 LQKENI. The CDR3 spans 15 residues. V dropped 2 bases and J dropped 8; count of bases not matched to a gene: 10. In nucleotides, the CDR3 is TGTGCCAGCTCACCAGCAGCGACAGGGGACAACGGCTACACCTTC. Translating it yields CASSPAATGDNGYTF.

This clonotype appeared a few times. The chain combines TRBV20-1 with TRBJ1-2; D unresolved. Germline loops: CDR1 DFQATT, CDR2 SNEGSKA (reference sequence). With 3 bases removed from V and 8 bases from J, the gap between germline ends came to 13 bases. The CDR3 consists of 12 residues. The CDR3 sequence is CSASLRAQGYTF. The CDR3 nucleotides read TGCAGTGCTAGTCTGAGGGCACAGGGCTACACCTTC.

The chain employs TRBV20-1 and TRBJ2-7; D is perhaps TRBD2 (6 bases). V was cut by 0 bases and J by 4 bases, with 13 bases left in between. The CDR3 spans 14 residues. Germline CDR1 reads DFQATT; CDR2 reads SNEGSKA (reference sequence). The CDR3 DNA follows: TGCAGTGCTAGAGATATCGGGAGTTGGTACGAGCAGTACTTC. Protein sequence: CSARDIGSWYEQYF.

The table lists this clonotype with many counts. The chain carries TRBV14 and TRBJ2-7; perhaps TRBD2 as D (5 bases). The V end lost 5 bases, the J end lost 5 bases, and 13 bases lay between the germline ends. The CDR3 contains 13 residues. CDR1 is SGHDN and CDR2 is FVKESK in the germline V gene. The CDR3 here is CASSGLEGNEQYF. CDR3 nucleotide sequence: TGTGCCAGCAGCGGGCTAGAGGGAAACGAGCAGTACTTC.

This chain links TRBV3-1 with TRBJ1-2, with TRBD1 as a possible D gene (6 bases). The ends were cut back, 2 bases at V and 8 bases at J, with 18 bases in the middle. Germline CDR1 and CDR2: LGHDT and YNNKEL (reference sequence). The CDR3 is made up of 15 amino acids. The CDR3 protein is CASSQQGTRFAGYTF. The CDR3 DNA is TGTGCCAGCAGCCAACAAGGGACACGCTTTGCCGGCTACACCTTC.